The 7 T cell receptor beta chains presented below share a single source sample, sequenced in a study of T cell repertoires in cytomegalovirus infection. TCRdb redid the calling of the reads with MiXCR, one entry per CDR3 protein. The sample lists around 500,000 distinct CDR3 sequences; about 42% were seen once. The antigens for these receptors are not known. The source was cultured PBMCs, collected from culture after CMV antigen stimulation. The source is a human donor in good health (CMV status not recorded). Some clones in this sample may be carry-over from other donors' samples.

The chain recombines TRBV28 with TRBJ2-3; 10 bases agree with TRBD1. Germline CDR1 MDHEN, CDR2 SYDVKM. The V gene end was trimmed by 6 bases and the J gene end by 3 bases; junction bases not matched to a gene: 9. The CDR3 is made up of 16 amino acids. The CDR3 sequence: CASSDNPGQGTDTQYF. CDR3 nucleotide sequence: TGTGCCAGCAGCGACAATCCGGGACAGGGGACAGATACGCAGTATTTT.

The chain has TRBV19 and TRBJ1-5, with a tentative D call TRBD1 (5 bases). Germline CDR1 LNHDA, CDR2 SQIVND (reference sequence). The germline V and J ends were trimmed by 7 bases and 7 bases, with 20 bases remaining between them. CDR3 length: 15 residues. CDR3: CASIDSPGSNQPQHF. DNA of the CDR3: TGTGCCAGTATCGATTCTCCAGGGTCAAACCAGCCCCAGCATTTT.

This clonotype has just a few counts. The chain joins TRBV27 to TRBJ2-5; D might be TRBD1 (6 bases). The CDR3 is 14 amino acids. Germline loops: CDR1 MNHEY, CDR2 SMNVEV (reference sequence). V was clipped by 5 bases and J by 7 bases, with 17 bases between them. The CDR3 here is CASSSLTGPLTQYF. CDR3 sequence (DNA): TGTGCCAGCAGTAGTCTAACAGGGCCTTTGACCCAGTACTTC.

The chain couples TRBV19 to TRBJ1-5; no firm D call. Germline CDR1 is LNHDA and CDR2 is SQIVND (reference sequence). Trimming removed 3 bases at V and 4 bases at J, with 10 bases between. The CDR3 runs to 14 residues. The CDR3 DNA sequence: TGTGCCAGTAGTATTAGCAGGCTTAATCAGCCCCAGCATTTT. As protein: CASSISRLNQPQHF.

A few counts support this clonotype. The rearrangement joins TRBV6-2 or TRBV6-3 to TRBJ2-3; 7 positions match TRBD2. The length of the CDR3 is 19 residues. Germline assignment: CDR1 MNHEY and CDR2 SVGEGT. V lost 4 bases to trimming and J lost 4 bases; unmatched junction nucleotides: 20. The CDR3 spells CASSSLTGAAGDPPDTQYF. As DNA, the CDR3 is TGTGCCAGCAGTTCCCTGACCGGGGCGGCGGGAGACCCCCCAGATACGCAGTATTTT.

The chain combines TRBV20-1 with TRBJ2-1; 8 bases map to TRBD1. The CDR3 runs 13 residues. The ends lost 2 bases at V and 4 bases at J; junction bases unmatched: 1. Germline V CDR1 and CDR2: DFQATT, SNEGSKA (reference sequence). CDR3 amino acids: CSARRDRYNEQFF. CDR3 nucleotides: TGCAGTGCTAGACGGGACAGGTACAATGAGCAGTTCTTC.

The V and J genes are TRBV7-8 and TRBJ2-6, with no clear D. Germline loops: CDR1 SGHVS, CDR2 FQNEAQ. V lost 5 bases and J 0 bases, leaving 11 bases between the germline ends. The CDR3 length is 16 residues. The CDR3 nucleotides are TGTGCCAGCAGCCCGGATGTAGACTCTGGGGCCAACGTCCTGACTTTC. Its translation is CASSPDVDSGANVLTF.